These 28 T cell receptor beta chains came from one sample sequenced in a study of Ad26.COV2.S vaccination and SARS-CoV-2 variants. Treatment of the sample: roughly 19 received Ad26.COV2.S at low or high dose, single or two shots; five or six received placebo; per-sample allocation not given. Collection of samples fell on day 63 after the first vaccine or placebo injection. Assay: immunoSEQ multiplex PCR; the TCRdb copy retains only in-frame clones and omits some. The sample shows about 320,000 clones, 86% of them seen only once. Here the sequenced sample was peripheral blood, taken in a trial of Ad26.COV2.S vaccine versus placebo. These receptors all stem from a person aged 18 to 59 who received the Ad26.COV2.S COVID-19 vaccine or a placebo.

The rearrangement uses TRBV25-1 and TRBJ1-4, with D perhaps TRBD1 (5 bases). Deletions cut 2 bases from V and 4 bases from J, with 11 bases between. Germline loops: CDR1 MGHDK, CDR2 SYGVNS. CDR3 length equals 15 residues. The CDR3 sequence: CASSEGTGYNEKLFF. DNA for the CDR3: TGTGCCAGCAGTGAAGGAACAGGCTATAATGAAAAACTGTTTTTT.

As for this clone: A single base separates this from a much larger clone, so it may be a read error. The chain employs TRBV6-1 and TRBJ1-2; perhaps TRBD1 as D (6 bases). The germline gives CDR1 MNHNS, CDR2 SASEGT. The CDR3 covers 13 residues. The V gene lost 2 bases and the J gene lost 5 bases, with 9 bases spanning the gap. Written as DNA, the CDR3 is TGTGCCAGCAGTGAAAAAGGACAGTATGGCTACACCTTC. Its translation: CASSEKGQYGYTF.

The V call is TRBV2, the J call TRBJ1-5; D might be TRBD1 (6 bases). The CDR3 is 14 residues long. In germline, CDR1 is SNHLY, CDR2 FYNNEI. Trimming stripped 6 bases from V and 0 bases from J, with 9 bases between. The CDR3 spells CASSQGFSNQPQHF. Here the CDR3 DNA reads TGTGCCAGCAGCCAGGGGTTTAGCAATCAGCCCCAGCATTTT.

The V call is TRBV11-2, the J call TRBJ1-3; 7 bases align to TRBD1. Per the germline V gene, CDR1 is SGHAT and CDR2 is FQNNGV. The CDR3 spans 16 residues. The V gene end was trimmed by 6 bases and the J gene end by 1 base; junction bases not matched to a gene: 9. CDR3 bases: TGTGCCAGCAGTCGGCCGGGACAGCAATCTGGAAACACCATATATTTT. It codes for CASSRPGQQSGNTIYF.

This rearrangement joins TRBV7-6 to TRBJ1-1, with no clear D. The V end was cut by 5 bases, the J end by 1 base, with 17 bases between. Germline CDR1 and CDR2: SGHVS and FNYEAQ. This CDR3 is built from 16 residues. CDR3 in amino acids: CASSSLGSWGNTEAFF. In DNA form, the CDR3 reads TGTGCCAGCAGCAGTCTGGGATCATGGGGGAACACTGAAGCTTTCTTT.

The rearrangement joins TRBV7-9 to TRBJ1-4; tentative D call: TRBD1 (5 bases). Per germline, CDR1 SEHNR and CDR2 FQNEAQ (reference sequence). The V gene lost 5 bases and the J gene lost 6 bases, with 10 bases spanning the gap. The CDR3 runs 13 residues. The DNA for the CDR3 is TGTGCCAGCAGCCGGGGGGGAGATGAAAAACTGTTTTTT. Its translation: CASSRGGDEKLFF.

This clone was recorded a few times. This chain links TRBV7-2 with TRBJ1-2; D is undetermined. This CDR3 is built from 16 residues. V gave up 2 bases and J gave up 6 bases, with 19 bases separating them. From germline, CDR1 is SGHTA and CDR2 FQGNSA. The CDR3 here is CASSLLRAGRRDGYTF. CDR3 coding DNA: TGTGCCAGCAGCTTACTTAGGGCGGGTAGGAGGGATGGCTACACCTTC. Full variable domain (rest looked up from reference TRBV7-2 and TRBJ1-2): GAGVSQSPSNKVTEKGKDVELRCDPISGHTALYWYRQSLGQGLEFLIYFQGNSAPDKSGLPSDRFSAERTGGSVSTLTIQRTQQEDSAVYLCASSLLRAGRRDGYTFGSGTRLTVV.

This chain joins TRBV6-2 or TRBV6-3 and TRBJ2-3, with D perhaps TRBD1 (5 bases). This CDR3 contains 15 residues. V lost 3 bases to trimming and J lost 2 bases, with 12 bases between them. Germline CDR1 is MNHEY and CDR2 is SVGEGT. CDR3 DNA: TGTGCCAGCAGTTATTTCAGGGTGGACACAGATACGCAGTATTTT. As protein: CASSYFRVDTDTQYF.

The chain couples TRBV29-1 to TRBJ2-7, with TRBD2 matching over 12 bases. The V segment lost 7 bases and the J segment 4 bases; nucleotides outside the gene matches: 8. Germline assignment: CDR1 SQVTM and CDR2 ANQGSEA. The CDR3 totals 14 residues. The CDR3 protein is CSGPGLAGLYEQYF. Written as DNA, the CDR3 is TGCAGCGGTCCCGGACTAGCGGGACTTTACGAGCAGTACTTC.

The rearrangement links TRBV11-2 to TRBJ1-3, with a possible D match to TRBD1 (6 bases). CDR1 is SGHAT, CDR2 FQNNGV, per germline. The CDR3 spans 16 residues. V was shortened by 1 base and J by 7 bases, with 17 bases between the two germline ends. The CDR3, as DNA: TGTGCCAGCAGCTTAGCCTTGGACAGAATCGGCAACACCATATATTTT. This encodes CASSLALDRIGNTIYF.

V gene TRBV30 combines with J gene TRBJ1-1; D uncertain. Per the germline V gene, CDR1 is GTSNPN and CDR2 is SVGIG (reference sequence). V dropped 2 bases and J dropped 6 bases, with 7 bases sitting between them. The CDR3 loop spans 11 amino acids. Here the CDR3 DNA reads TGTGCCTGGAGTCGAGGCGCTGAAGCTTTCTTT. Encoded protein: CAWSRGAEAFF.

J is TRBJ2-3 and V is TRBV9; 10 nucleotides line up with TRBD2. Germline V gene lookup returns CDR1 SGDLS and CDR2 YYNGEE. The CDR3 spans 16 residues. The V gene end was trimmed by 3 bases and the J gene end by 2 bases; junction bases not matched to a gene: 6. The CDR3 loop reads CASSARTSGATDTQYF. For the CDR3, the DNA is TGTGCCAGCAGCGCCCGGACTAGCGGTGCCACAGATACGCAGTATTTT. Based on the CDR3 plus reference TRBV9 and TRBJ2-3, the full variable domain is DSGVTQTPKHLITATGQRVTLRCSPRSGDLSVYWYQQSLDQGLQFLIQYYNGEERAKGNILERFSAQQFPDLHSELNLSSLELGDSALYFCASSARTSGATDTQYFGPGTRLTVL.

This chain uses TRBV7-3 with TRBJ2-7, with TRBD1 matching over 8 bases. The J segment lost 6 bases and the V segment lost 3 bases, leaving 7 bases of the junction unmatched. The length of the CDR3 is 14 residues. Germline V gene sequence: CDR1 SGHTA, CDR2 FQGTGA. CDR3 in DNA: TGTGCCAGCAGCTTGTCGGGACAGGACGGCGAGCAGTACTTC. It translates to CASSLSGQDGEQYF.

The chain recombines TRBV30 with TRBJ2-7; TRBD2 matches 7 bases. The V segment lost 8 bases and the J segment 2 bases; nucleotides outside the gene matches: 12. CDR3 size: 14 residues. CDR1 GTSNPN and CDR2 SVGIG come from the germline V gene (reference sequence). The CDR3 sequence is CAHSSQRGTYEQYF. The CDR3 bases are TGTGCCCACTCCTCACAGCGGGGAACCTACGAGCAGTACTTC.

The chain uses TRBV29-1 and TRBJ1-1; the D is unclear. V shed 7 bases and J shed 4 bases, with 10 bases lying between them. Germline assignment: CDR1 SQVTM and CDR2 ANQGSEA. The CDR3 is 11 residues long. Written as DNA, the CDR3 is TGCAGCGCCGCGTGGGCCACTGAAGCTTTCTTT. Its protein is CSAAWATEAFF.

The CDR3 nucleotides read TGTGCCAGCAGACAGGGGGCGCCGAGCACTGAAGCTTTCTTT. Protein: CASRQGAPSTEAFF. The V gene is TRBV28, the J gene TRBJ1-1; 9 bases align to TRBD1. Germline V CDR1 and CDR2: MDHEN, SYDVKM. Germline trimming cut 6 bases from V and 4 bases from J; bases unmatched to any gene: 6. The CDR3 covers 14 residues.

The genes are TRBV19 and TRBJ2-3; 8 bases map to TRBD2. The CDR3 covers 14 residues. Germline V CDR1 and CDR2: LNHDA, SQIVND (reference sequence). J was trimmed by 2 bases and V by 8 bases; bases with no gene match: 6. CDR3 bases: TGTGCCAGTGCAGCGGGGGTGAACACAGATACGCAGTATTTT. Amino acid sequence: CASAAGVNTDTQYF. Supplemented by reference TRBV19 and TRBJ2-3, the full variable domain reads DGGITQSPKYLFRKEGQNVTLSCEQNLNHDAMYWYRQDPGQGLRLIYYSQIVNDFQKGDIAEGYSVSREKKESFPLTVTSAQKNPTAFYLCASAAGVNTDTQYFGPGTRLTVL.

The chain carries TRBV4-1 and TRBJ2-2; D is unresolved. Trimming took off 1 base at V and 3 bases at J, with 3 bases between the two ends. The germline V gene encodes CDR1 MGHRA and CDR2 YSYEKL. This CDR3 spans 13 amino acids. In nucleotides, the CDR3 is TGCGCCAGCAGCCAAGTTGACACCGGGGAGCTGTTTTTT. It yields the protein CASSQVDTGELFF.

Points on this clone: Its ends do not fully match the called genes, so a read error is possible. The V and J genes are TRBV19 and TRBJ2-3; 11 bases agree with TRBD1. Germline lookup yields CDR1 LNHDA and CDR2 SQIVND (reference sequence). There are 13 residues in the CDR3. The CDR3 coding sequence is TGTGCCAGTAGTTCAACCGGGACAGGGGGTATTTCGTTT. Translated: CASSSTGTGGISF.

The chain combines TRBV23-1 with TRBJ2-7; no firm D call. Being an ORF, TRBV23-1 has a function that is uncertain. The ends were cut back, 0 bases at V and 4 bases at J, with 10 bases in the middle. The CDR3 is 14 residues long. The CDR3 spells CASSQSPLYYEQYF. The CDR3 coding sequence is TGCGCCAGCAGTCAATCGCCGCTCTATTACGAGCAGTACTTC.

The V gene is TRBV7-9, the J gene TRBJ2-3; 8 nucleotides line up with TRBD1. Losses at the gene ends were 4 bases for V and 1 base for J; bases not matched to a gene: 1. The length of the CDR3 is 14 residues. The V gene's germline CDR1 is SEHNR and CDR2 FQNEAQ (reference sequence). CDR3 sequence: CASSSGQGTDTQYF. CDR3 DNA sequence: TGTGCCAGCAGCTCGGGACAGGGCACAGATACGCAGTATTTT.

CDR3 in DNA: TGCGCCAGCAGCCAAGTGCTGGCGAGCTCTGGAAACACCATATATTTT. This gives the protein CASSQVLASSGNTIYF. The chain has TRBV4-1 and TRBJ1-3; D not certain. The V end was cut by 1 base, the J end by 0 bases, with 10 bases between. Germline CDR1 and CDR2: MGHRA and YSYEKL. The length of the CDR3 is 16 residues.

Regarding this clone: Distinct nucleotide sequences in the sample also encode this CDR3. This chain connects TRBV18 to TRBJ2-5, with D hard to call. The germline V gene has CDR1 KGHSH and CDR2 LQKENI. The CDR3 consists of 12 residues. V was cut by 3 bases and J by 2 bases, with 4 bases left in between. In nucleotides, the CDR3 is TGTGCCAGCTCACCCAAACAAGAGACCCAGTACTTC. As protein: CASSPKQETQYF.

Only one count was recorded for this clone. The J gene is TRBJ1-1, the V gene TRBV4-2, with 8 bases lining up with TRBD1. CDR3 size: 18 residues. Germline V gene data show CDR1 as LGHNA and CDR2 as YNFKEQ. Germline trimming cut 0 bases from V and 1 base from J; bases unmatched to any gene: 10. The CDR3 loop is CASSQEAGGLVGNTEAFF. DNA for the CDR3: TGTGCCAGCAGCCAAGAGGCAGGGGGCTTGGTCGGGAACACTGAAGCTTTCTTT.

This chain connects TRBV2 to TRBJ2-1; TRBD1 aligns across 7 bases. The V segment lost 4 bases and the J segment 10 bases; nucleotides outside the gene matches: 4. The CDR3 loop spans 12 amino acids. Germline values: CDR1 SNHLY, CDR2 FYNNEI. CDR3 sequence (DNA): TGTGCCAGCAGTGTACGACAGGGAGAGCAGTTCTTC. Its protein product is CASSVRQGEQFF. The whole variable domain, remainder taken from reference TRBV2 and TRBJ2-1, is EPEVTQTPSHQVTQMGQEVILRCVPISNHLYFYWYRQILGQKVEFLVSFYNNEISEKSEIFDDQFSVERPDGSNFTLKIRSTKLEDSAMYFCASSVRQGEQFFGPGTRLTVL.

This chain uses TRBV5-4 with TRBJ1-1, with D possibly matching TRBD1 (5 bases). Germline-derived CDR1 and CDR2 are SGHNT and YYREEE (reference sequence). Trimming cost V 3 bases and J 6 bases, with 12 bases left between them. This CDR3 comprises 13 residues. The CDR3 DNA follows: TGTGCCAGCAGCTCCCGGTGGGGGTCTGAAGCTTTCTTT. This gives the protein CASSSRWGSEAFF.

This chain links TRBV6-6 with TRBJ2-2, with 7 bases aligning to TRBD2. The V gene end was trimmed by 3 bases and the J gene end by 5 bases; junction bases not matched to a gene: 6. CDR1 MNHNY and CDR2 SVGAGI come from the germline V gene (reference sequence). CDR3 size: 15 residues. CDR3 residues: CASSYPRGGTGELFF. The DNA of the CDR3 is TGTGCCAGCAGTTATCCGAGGGGAGGGACCGGGGAGCTGTTTTTT.

The rearrangement joins TRBV7-2 to TRBJ2-7; 9 positions match TRBD2. Germline V CDR1 and CDR2: SGHTA, FQGNSA. Unmatched junction bases numbered 6, after V lost 0 bases and J lost 0 bases. CDR3 size: 17 residues. CDR3: CASSLAGSGGLSYEQYF. In nucleotides, the CDR3 is TGTGCCAGCAGCTTAGCAGGTAGCGGGGGCCTCTCCTACGAGCAGTACTTC.